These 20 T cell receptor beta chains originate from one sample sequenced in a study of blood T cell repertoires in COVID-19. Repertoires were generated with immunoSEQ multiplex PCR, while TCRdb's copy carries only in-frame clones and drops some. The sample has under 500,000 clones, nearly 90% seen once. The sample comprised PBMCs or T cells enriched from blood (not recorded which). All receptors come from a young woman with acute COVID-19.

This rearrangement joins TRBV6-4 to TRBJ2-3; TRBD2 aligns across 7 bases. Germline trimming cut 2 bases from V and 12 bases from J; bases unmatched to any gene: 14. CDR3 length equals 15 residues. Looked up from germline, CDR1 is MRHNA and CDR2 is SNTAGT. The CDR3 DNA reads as TGTGCCAGCAGTGACAGGGGAGTCGGGGGGTCAAGTCAGTATTTT. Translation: CASSDRGVGGSSQYF.

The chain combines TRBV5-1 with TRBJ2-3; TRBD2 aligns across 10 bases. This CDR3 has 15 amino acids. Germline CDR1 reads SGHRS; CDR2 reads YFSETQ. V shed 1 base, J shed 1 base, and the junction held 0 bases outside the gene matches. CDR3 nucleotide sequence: TGCGCCAGCAGCTTGACTAGCGGGGGCACAGATACGCAGTATTTT. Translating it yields CASSLTSGGTDTQYF.

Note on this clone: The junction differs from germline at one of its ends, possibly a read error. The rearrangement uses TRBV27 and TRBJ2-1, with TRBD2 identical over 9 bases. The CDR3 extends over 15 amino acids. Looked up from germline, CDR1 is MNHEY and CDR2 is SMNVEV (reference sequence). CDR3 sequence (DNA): TGTGCCAGCAGTCTTAGCGGGAGAGGGTACACTGAGCAGTTCTTC. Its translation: CASSLSGRGYTEQFF.

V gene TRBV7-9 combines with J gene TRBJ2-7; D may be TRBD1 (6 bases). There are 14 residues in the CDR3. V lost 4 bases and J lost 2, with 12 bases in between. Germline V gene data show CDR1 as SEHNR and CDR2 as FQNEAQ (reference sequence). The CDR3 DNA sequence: TGTGCCAGCAGCTCACTCGGGACAACCTACGAGCAGTACTTC. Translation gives CASSSLGTTYEQYF.

CDR3 region: CASSHFTANTEAFF. The CDR3 DNA is TGTGCCAGCAGCCATTTTACAGCGAACACTGAAGCTTTCTTT. The chain couples TRBV3-1 (or the pseudogene TRBV3-2) to TRBJ1-1; D is ambiguous. The CDR3 contains 14 residues. The germline V gene encodes CDR1 LGHDT and CDR2 YNNKEL (reference sequence). V dropped 3 bases and J dropped 1 base, with 9 bases sitting between them.

In nucleotides, the CDR3 is TGTGCCAGCAGTGAGCTACCGGGACAGGGGTATGATGAGCAGTTCTTC. Translated, it gives CASSELPGQGYDEQFF. The rearrangement uses TRBV6-1 and TRBJ2-1; 10 nucleotides match TRBD1. Germline V gene lookup returns CDR1 MNHNS and CDR2 SASEGT. CDR3 length: 16 residues. V lost 3 bases and J lost 8; bases outside the gene matches: 10.

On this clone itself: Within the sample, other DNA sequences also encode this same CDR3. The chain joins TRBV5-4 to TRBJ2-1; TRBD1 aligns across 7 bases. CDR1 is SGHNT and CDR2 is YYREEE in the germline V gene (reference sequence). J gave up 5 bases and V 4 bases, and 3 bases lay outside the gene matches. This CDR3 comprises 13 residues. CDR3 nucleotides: TGTGCCAGCAGCCCGGGGACAGACAATGAGCAGTTCTTC. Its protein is CASSPGTDNEQFF.

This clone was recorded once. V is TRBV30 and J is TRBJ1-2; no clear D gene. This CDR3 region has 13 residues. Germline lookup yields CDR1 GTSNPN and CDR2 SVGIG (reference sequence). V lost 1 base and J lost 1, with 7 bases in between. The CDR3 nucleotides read TGTGCCTGGAGTGACCAGGATAACTATGGCTACACCTTC. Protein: CAWSDQDNYGYTF.

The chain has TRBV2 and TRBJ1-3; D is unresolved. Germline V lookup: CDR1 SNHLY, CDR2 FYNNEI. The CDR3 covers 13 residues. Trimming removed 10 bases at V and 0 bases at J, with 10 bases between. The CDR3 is CATARGSGNTIYF. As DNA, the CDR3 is TGTGCCACCGCCAGAGGCTCTGGAAACACCATATATTTT.

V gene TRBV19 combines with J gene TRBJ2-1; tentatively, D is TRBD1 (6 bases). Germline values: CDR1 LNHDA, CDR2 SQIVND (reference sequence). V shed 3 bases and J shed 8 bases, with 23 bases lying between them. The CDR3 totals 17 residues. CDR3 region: CASSIPATGYMMDEQFF. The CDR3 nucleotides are TGTGCCAGTAGTATTCCCGCTACAGGGTATATGATGGATGAGCAGTTCTTC.

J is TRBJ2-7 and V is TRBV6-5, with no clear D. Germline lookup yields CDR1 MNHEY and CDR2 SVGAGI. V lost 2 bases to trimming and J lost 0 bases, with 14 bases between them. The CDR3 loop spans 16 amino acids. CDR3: CASSYISPNPSYEQYF. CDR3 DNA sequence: TGTGCCAGCAGTTACATCAGTCCGAACCCCTCCTACGAGCAGTACTTC.

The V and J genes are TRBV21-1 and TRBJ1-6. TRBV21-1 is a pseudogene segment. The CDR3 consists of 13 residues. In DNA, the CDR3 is TGTGCCAGCAGCCCATGGGAGGATTCACCCCTCCACTTT. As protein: CASSPWEDSPLHF.

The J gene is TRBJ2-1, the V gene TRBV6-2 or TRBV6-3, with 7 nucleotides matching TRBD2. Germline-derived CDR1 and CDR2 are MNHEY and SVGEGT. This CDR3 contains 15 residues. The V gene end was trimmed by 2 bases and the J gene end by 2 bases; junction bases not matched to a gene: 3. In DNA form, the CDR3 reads TGTGCCAGCAGTTACGGGCGGGAGCCCTACAATGAGCAGTTCTTC. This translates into CASSYGREPYNEQFF.

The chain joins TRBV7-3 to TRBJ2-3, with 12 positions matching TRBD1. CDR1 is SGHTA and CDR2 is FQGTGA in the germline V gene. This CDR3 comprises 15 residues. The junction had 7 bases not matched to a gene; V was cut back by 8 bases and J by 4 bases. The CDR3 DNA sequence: TGTGCCAGCGCCCCCGGGACAGGGGGCCCAGATACGCAGTATTTT. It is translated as CASAPGTGGPDTQYF.

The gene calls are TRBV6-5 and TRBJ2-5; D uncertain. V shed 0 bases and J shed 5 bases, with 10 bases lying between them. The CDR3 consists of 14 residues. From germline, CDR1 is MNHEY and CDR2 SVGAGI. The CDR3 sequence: CASSYSSNFETQYF. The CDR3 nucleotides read TGTGCCAGCAGTTACTCGTCTAATTTTGAGACCCAGTACTTC.

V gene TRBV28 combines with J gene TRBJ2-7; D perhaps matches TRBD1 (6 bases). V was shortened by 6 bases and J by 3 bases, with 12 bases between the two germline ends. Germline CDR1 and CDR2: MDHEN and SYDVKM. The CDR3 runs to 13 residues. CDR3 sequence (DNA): TGTGCCAGCAGACTCGGACAGTACTACGAGCAGTACTTC. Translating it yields CASRLGQYYEQYF.

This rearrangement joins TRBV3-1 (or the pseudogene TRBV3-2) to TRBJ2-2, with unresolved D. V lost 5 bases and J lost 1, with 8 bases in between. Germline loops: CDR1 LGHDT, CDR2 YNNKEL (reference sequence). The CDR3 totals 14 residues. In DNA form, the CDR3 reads TGTGCCAGCAGCGTATCGGTGAACACCGGGGAGCTGTTTTTT. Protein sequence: CASSVSVNTGELFF.

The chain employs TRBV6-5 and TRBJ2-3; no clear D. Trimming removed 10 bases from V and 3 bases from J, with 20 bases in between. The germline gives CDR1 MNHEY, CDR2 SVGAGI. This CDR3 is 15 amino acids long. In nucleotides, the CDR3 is TGTGCCACAAGGATCAGACCTTCAGCGACAGATACGCAGTATTTT. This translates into CATRIRPSATDTQYF.

Written as DNA, the CDR3 is TGTGCCAGCAGCGCCGACAGGGGGCCCTACGAGCAGTACTTC. Protein product: CASSADRGPYEQYF. The genes are TRBV5-4 and TRBJ2-7; 10 bases agree with TRBD1. The CDR3 has 14 residues. CDR1 is SGHNT and CDR2 is YYREEE in the germline V gene (reference sequence). Losses at the gene ends were 4 bases for V and 2 bases for J; bases not matched to a gene: 3.

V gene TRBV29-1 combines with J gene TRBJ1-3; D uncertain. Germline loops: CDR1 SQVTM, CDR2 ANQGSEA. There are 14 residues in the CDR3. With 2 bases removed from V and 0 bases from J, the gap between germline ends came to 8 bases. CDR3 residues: CSVEWRSSGNTIYF. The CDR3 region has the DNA TGCAGCGTTGAATGGCGGTCCTCTGGAAACACCATATATTTT.